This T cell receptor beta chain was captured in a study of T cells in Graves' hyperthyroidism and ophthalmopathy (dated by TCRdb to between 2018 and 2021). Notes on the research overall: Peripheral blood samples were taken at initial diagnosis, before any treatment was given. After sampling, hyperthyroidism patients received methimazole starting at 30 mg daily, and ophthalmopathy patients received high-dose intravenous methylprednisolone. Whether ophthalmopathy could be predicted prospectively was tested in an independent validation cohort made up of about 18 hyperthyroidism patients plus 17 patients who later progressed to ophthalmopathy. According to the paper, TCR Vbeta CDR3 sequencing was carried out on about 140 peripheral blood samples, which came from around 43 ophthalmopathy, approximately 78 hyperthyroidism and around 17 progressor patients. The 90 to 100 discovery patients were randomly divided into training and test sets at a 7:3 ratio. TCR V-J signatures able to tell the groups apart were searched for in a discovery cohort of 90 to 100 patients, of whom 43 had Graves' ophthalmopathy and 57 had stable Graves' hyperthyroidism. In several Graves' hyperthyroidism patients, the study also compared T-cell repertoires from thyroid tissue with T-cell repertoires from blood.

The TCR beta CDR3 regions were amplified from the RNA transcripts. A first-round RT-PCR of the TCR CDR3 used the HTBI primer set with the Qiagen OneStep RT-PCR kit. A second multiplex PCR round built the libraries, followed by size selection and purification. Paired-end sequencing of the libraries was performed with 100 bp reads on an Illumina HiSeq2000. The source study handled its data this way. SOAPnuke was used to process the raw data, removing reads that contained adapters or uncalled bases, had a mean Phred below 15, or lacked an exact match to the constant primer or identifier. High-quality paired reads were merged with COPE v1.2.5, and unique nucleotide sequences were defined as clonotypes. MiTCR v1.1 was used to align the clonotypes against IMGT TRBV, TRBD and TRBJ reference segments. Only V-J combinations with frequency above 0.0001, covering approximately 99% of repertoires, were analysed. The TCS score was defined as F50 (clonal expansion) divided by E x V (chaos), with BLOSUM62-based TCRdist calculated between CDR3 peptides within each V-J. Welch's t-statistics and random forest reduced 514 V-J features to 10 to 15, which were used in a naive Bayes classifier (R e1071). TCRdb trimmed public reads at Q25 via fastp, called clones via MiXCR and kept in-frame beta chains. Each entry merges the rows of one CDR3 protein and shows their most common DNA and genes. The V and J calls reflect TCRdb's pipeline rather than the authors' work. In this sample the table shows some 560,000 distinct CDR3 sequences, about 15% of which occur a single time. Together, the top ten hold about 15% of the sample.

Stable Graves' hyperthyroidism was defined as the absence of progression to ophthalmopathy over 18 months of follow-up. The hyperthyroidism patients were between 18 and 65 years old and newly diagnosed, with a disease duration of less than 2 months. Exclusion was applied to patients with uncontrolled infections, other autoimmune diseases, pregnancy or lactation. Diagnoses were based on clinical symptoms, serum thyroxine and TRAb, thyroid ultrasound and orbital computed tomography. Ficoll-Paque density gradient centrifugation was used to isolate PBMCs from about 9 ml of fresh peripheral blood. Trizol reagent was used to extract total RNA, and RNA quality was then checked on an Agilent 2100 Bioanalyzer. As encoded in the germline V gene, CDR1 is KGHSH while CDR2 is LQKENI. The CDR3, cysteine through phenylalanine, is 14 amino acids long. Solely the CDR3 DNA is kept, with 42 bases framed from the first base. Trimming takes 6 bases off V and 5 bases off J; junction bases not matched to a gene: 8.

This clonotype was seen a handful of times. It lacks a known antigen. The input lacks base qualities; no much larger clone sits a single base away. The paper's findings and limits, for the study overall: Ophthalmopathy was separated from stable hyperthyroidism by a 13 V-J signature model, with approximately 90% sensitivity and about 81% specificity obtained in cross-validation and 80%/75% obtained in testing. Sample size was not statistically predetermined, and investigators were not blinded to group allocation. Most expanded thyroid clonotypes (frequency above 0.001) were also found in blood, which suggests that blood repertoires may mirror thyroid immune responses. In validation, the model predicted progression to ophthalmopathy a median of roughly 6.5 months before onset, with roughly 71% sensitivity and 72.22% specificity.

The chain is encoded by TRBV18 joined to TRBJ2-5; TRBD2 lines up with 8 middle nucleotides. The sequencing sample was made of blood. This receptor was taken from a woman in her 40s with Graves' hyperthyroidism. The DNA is TGTGCCAGCTCCCCCGAAGCGGGAGACGAGACCCAGTACTTC. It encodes CASSPEAGDETQYF.